The T cell receptor beta chain under discussion was sequenced for a study of blood T cell repertoires in COVID-19 (dated by TCRdb to the early 2020s). About the full investigation: Recovered participants in ImmuneRACE Cohort 3 were defined by two consecutive negative NP/OP PCR tests, clearance by a healthcare professional, or resolution of symptoms. Where available, HLA class I and class II types were taken from metadata supplied by the sample provider and were not determined by assay-based typing. The samples were drawn from the first 160 participants of the ongoing ImmuneRACE study and from 950 to 1,500 subjects provided by 6 global collaborators. Subjects who had been exposed to COVID-19, were actively infected with it, or had recovered from it provided the deeply sampled blood TCRbeta repertoires that made up the dataset. Samples covering the acute and convalescent phases of COVID-19 were provided by collaborators in the United States, Italy and Spain. The repertoires were made available in a free public database intended to serve as a resource for research on the immune response to SARS-CoV-2. Nearly every sample came with metadata listing a de-identified subject ID, COVID-19 status, age in years and sex. The material from the prospective study consisted of cDNA or gDNA derived from T cells, B-cell-depleted T cells, or PBMCs. The investigation overall reported the following: How much clinical and demographic metadata was included differed by source and by participant, and the metadata was provided uncurated.

Only a few counts were recorded for this clone. Its antigen remains unidentified. There are no base qualities to consult, and no much larger clone falls within one base. From its cysteine to its phenylalanine, the CDR3 spans 15 amino acids. The kept DNA is CDR3 alone, 45 bases in frame from the first base. Relative to germline, V is missing 6 bases and J is missing 0 bases, with 7 bases of the junction outside any gene match. CDR1 SNHLY and CDR2 FYNNEI were looked up in the germline V gene. TCRbeta CDR3 regions were amplified from genomic DNA using the immunoSEQ Assay, a bias-controlled multiplex PCR. Regarding the original processing steps: Nucleated cell counts per sample were estimated from amplification of reference gene primers within the assay. To quantify the absolute abundance of each unique TCRbeta CDR3 rearrangement, sequence reads were collapsed and filtered. For each sample, productive Simpson clonality was calculated as the square root of Simpson's diversity index over productive rearrangements. TCRdb obtained this table from immuneACCESS and retained in-frame rearrangements with V and J assigned. These tables miss some clones; where compared with another copy, unresolved V genes account for less than half of the shortfall, and the remainder is unexplained. That table furnishes V, J and clone size, whereas the DNA furnished D and trimming. For this sample there are about 210,000 clones; around 86% appear just once. Approximately 7.3% of the sample is taken by the ten largest.

Participants in the prospective study were enrolled through a virtual design, were aged roughly 18 to 100 years, and lived in 24 United States geographic areas. To assign participants to cohorts, the prospective study relied on clinical history that participants themselves reported in a screening survey and a study questionnaire. In the prospective study, mobile phlebotomists collected whole blood, serum and a nasopharyngeal or oropharyngeal swab from each participant. Additional blood draws and questionnaires over an approximately 2-month period could optionally be provided by prospective study participants. Before DNA extraction, blood samples from the prospective study were shipped at room temperature or frozen.

This sequence was found in a man aged 25-45 years in a cohort exposed to, infected with or recovered from COVID-19 (not recorded which). Sequencing was done on a sample of PBMCs or T cells enriched from blood (not recorded which). The chain is made from TRBV2 and TRBJ1-2; 7 central nucleotides agree with TRBD1. The CDR3 protein: CASRATGTANYGYTF. The DNA sequence is as follows: TGTGCCAGCAGAGCAACCGGGACAGCTAACTATGGCTACACCTTC.